This T cell receptor (beta chain) was obtained from a study of T cells in Graves' hyperthyroidism and ophthalmopathy. The TCR beta CDR3 regions underwent amplification using RNA transcripts as the source. The HTBI primer set was used in a first-round RT-PCR of the TCR CDR3. TCRdb recomputed calls from the multiplex PCR reads with MiXCR, one row per CDR3 protein. The table includes hundreds of thousands of distinct CDR3 sequences, around 15% detected once. Reasons for excluding patients were uncontrolled infection, other autoimmune disease, pregnancy or lactation. For the diagnoses, clinical symptoms, serum thyroxine and TRAb, thyroid ultrasound and orbital computed tomography were used. Isolation of PBMCs was performed on 9.5 to 10 ml fresh peripheral blood. This clonotype occurred a few times. The V end was cut by 5 bases, the J end by 6 bases, with 19 bases between. CDR1 SGHTA and CDR2 FQGNSA come from the germline V gene. The CDR3 has 15 amino acids.

The chain joins TRBV7-2 to TRBJ1-1, with a weak D call TRBD1 (6 bases). Sequenced sample: blood. This sequence was found in a woman aged 18 to 35 with Graves' hyperthyroidism. CDR3 in amino acids: CASSGSGRGASEAFF. As DNA, the CDR3 is TGTGCCAGCAGCGGCTCGGGCAGGGGCGCCTCTGAAGCTTTCTTT.